One sample yielded the 28 T cell receptor beta chains listed below, sequenced in a study of T-cell reconstitution after alpha-beta-depleted transplantation in children. TCRbeta library preparation incorporated unique molecular identifiers. Each CDR3 protein is one row after TCRdb ran MiXCR on the PCR reads. The sample lists about half a million distinct CDR3 sequences, under 15% occurring once. The source was PBMCs from the stem cell graft donor, collected from the stem cell graft. These receptors all come from a human donor who donated a stem cell graft to a child with combined immunodeficiency.

This clonotype was seen many times. The V and J genes are TRBV20-1 and TRBJ2-3; D call uncertain. Germline V gene lookup returns CDR1 DFQATT and CDR2 SNEGSKA (reference sequence). The CDR3 sequence is 13 residues long. V lost 3 bases, J lost 6 bases, and 13 bases lay in between. The CDR3 DNA follows: TGCAGTGCTAGTGACGCCTTCGGGGATACGCAGTATTTT. This encodes CSASDAFGDTQYF.

A few counts support this clonotype. The chain links TRBV7-9 to TRBJ1-6; maybe TRBD1 (5 bases). Germline-derived CDR1 and CDR2 are SEHNR and FQNEAQ (reference sequence). This CDR3 has 15 amino acids. V dropped 3 bases and J dropped 7 bases, with 13 bases sitting between them. CDR3 in DNA: TGTGCCAGCAGCTTGGTCCAGGGAGGAAATTCACCCCTCCACTTT. It specifies CASSLVQGGNSPLHF.

This clonotype came up a few times. This sequence joins TRBV30 and TRBJ2-7; 8 nucleotides line up with TRBD1. The CDR3 contains 15 residues. After removal of 0 bases from V and 0 bases from J, the junction contained 4 bases not matched to a gene. Germline V lookup: CDR1 GTSNPN, CDR2 SVGIG (reference sequence). CDR3 sequence reads: CAWSVRDRNSYEQYF. In nucleotides, the CDR3 is TGTGCCTGGAGTGTACGGGACAGGAACTCCTACGAGCAGTACTTC.

This clonotype came up a few times. DNA for the CDR3: TGCGCCAGCAGCCCCACCGCGGATAGCCCCTACGAGCAGTACTTC. Amino acids: CASSPTADSPYEQYF. This sequence joins TRBV5-1 and TRBJ2-7; D gene uncertain. V was pared by 4 bases and J by 2 bases, with 16 bases between. Germline V CDR1 and CDR2: SGHRS, YFSETQ. The CDR3 spans 15 residues.

The V gene is TRBV4-2, the J gene TRBJ2-2; TRBD2 matches 12 bases. The germline gives CDR1 LGHNA, CDR2 YNFKEQ. This CDR3 has 16 amino acids. J lost 6 bases, V lost 0 bases, and 2 bases had no gene match. The chain's CDR3 is CASSQELAGGPGELFF. DNA of the CDR3: TGTGCCAGCAGCCAAGAGCTAGCGGGGGGGCCCGGGGAGCTGTTTTTT.

There are a few counts of this clonotype. The chain employs TRBV12-3 or TRBV12-4 and TRBJ2-1; TRBD2 is a possible D gene (5 bases). V lost 4 bases and J lost 0, with 13 bases in between. The CDR3 length is 16 residues. The CDR3 reads CASSSPGLSSYNEQFF. CDR3 in DNA: TGTGCCAGCAGTTCCCCCGGACTGAGCTCCTACAATGAGCAGTTCTTC.

This clonotype was seen ten or more times. The rearrangement joins TRBV27 to TRBJ2-1; 8 nucleotides match TRBD2. With 2 bases clipped from V and 15 bases from J, the junction kept 9 bases outside the gene matches. CDR1 MNHEY and CDR2 SMNVEV come from the germline V gene (reference sequence). This CDR3 comprises 13 residues. CDR3 DNA: TGTGCCAGCAGTTTAGCGGGAGGCGTAGCGCCGTTCTTC. Protein product: CASSLAGGVAPFF.

This clonotype was counted a single time. This chain connects TRBV4-3 to TRBJ2-5, with 11 bases fitting TRBD1. Germline V gene data show CDR1 as LGHNA and CDR2 as YSLEER. J was trimmed by 5 bases and V by 1 base; bases with no gene match: 6. The CDR3 is 16 amino acids. CDR3 in amino acids: CASSQGRTGGLETQYF. DNA of the CDR3: TGCGCCAGCAGCCAAGGCCGGACAGGGGGCCTGGAGACCCAGTACTTC.

The rearrangement joins TRBV7-2 to TRBJ2-3, with TRBD2 matching over 16 bases. The CDR3 covers 19 residues. With V trimmed by 5 bases and J by 2 bases, 10 bases remained unmatched. Germline CDR1 and CDR2: SGHTA and FQGNSA. The CDR3 DNA reads TGTGCCAGCAGCCTCTCCGGGACTAGCGGGAGGGCGGACACAGATACGCAGTATTTT. Translating it yields CASSLSGTSGRADTDTQYF.

The chain couples TRBV12-3 or TRBV12-4 to TRBJ2-1; tentative D call: TRBD1 (6 bases). Deletions cut 6 bases from V and 0 bases from J, with 12 bases between. This CDR3 contains 15 residues. The CDR3 reads CASSWDTRSYNEQFF. The DNA of the CDR3 is TGTGCCAGCAGCTGGGACACCCGCTCCTACAATGAGCAGTTCTTC.

The rearrangement links TRBV4-3 to TRBJ2-1; 7 nucleotides align to TRBD2. V lost 0 bases to trimming and J lost 2 bases; unmatched junction nucleotides: 4. The CDR3 loop spans 16 amino acids. From germline, CDR1 is LGHNA and CDR2 YSLEER. The CDR3 DNA reads TGCGCCAGCAGCCAAGAATTAGCGGGTCCCTACAATGAGCAGTTCTTC. As protein: CASSQELAGPYNEQFF.

Concerning this clonotype: A clone one base away is much larger, so this may be a read error. The CDR3 ends on some other residue instead of the conserved phenylalanine or tryptophan, so this is likely a read error. The chain links TRBV6-2 or TRBV6-3 to TRBJ2-2; D may match TRBD1 or TRBD2 (6 bases each). Germline V gives CDR1 MNHEY, CDR2 SVGEGT. This CDR3 has 15 amino acids. V gave up 8 bases and J gave up 8 bases, with 21 bases separating them. The CDR3 reads CASLPEEGDVGELFI. The CDR3, as DNA: TGTGCCAGCCTCCCAGAGGAGGGGGACGTGGGGGAGCTGTTTATT.

This clonotype was counted between two and nine times. The V call is TRBV19, the J call TRBJ1-6; D possibly corresponds to TRBD1 (5 bases). V was pared by 6 bases and J by 0 bases, with 18 bases between. Germline loops: CDR1 LNHDA, CDR2 SQIVND (reference sequence). The CDR3 is 18 amino acids. DNA of the CDR3: TGTGCCAGTAGAATCCCCGGCCAGGGAAGCTCCTATAATTCACCCCTCCACTTT. It encodes CASRIPGQGSSYNSPLHF.

This clonotype was seen a handful of times. J is TRBJ2-5 and V is TRBV15; maybe TRBD2 (6 bases). The V gene lost 0 bases and the J gene lost 0 bases, with 8 bases spanning the gap. Germline CDR1 LNHNV, CDR2 YYDKDF (reference sequence). CDR3 length: 15 amino acids. Here the CDR3 reads CATSREEGYQETQYF. The CDR3 nucleotides read TGTGCCACCAGCAGAGAGGAGGGGTACCAAGAGACCCAGTACTTC.

This clonotype occurred many times. The rearrangement joins TRBV20-1 to TRBJ2-5; TRBD2 matches 10 bases. Germline CDR1 is DFQATT and CDR2 is SNEGSKA (reference sequence). Trimming took 8 bases from V and 4 from J; bases not matched to a gene: 7. The CDR3 covers 13 residues. CDR3 bases: TGCAGTCTCTCTAGCGGGAGTCGAGAGACCCAGTACTTC. This codes for CSLSSGSRETQYF.

This sequence joins TRBV15 and TRBJ2-7; the D gene could be TRBD1 or TRBD2 (5 bases each). This CDR3 region has 15 residues. Germline CDR1 reads LNHNV; CDR2 reads YYDKDF (reference sequence). V was cut by 1 base and J by 4 bases, with 14 bases left in between. This chain's CDR3 is CATSRAGTLGYEQYF. Here the CDR3 DNA reads TGTGCCACCAGCAGAGCCGGGACCCTCGGGTACGAGCAGTACTTC.

The sample holds a few counts of this clonotype. The chain is built from TRBV4-3 and TRBJ1-1; unclear D gene. Germline CDR1 is LGHNA and CDR2 is YSLEER. CDR3 size: 13 residues. Trimming took 7 bases from V and 1 from J, leaving 10 bases between them. CDR3 bases: TGCGCCAGCACCTACTCGTGGAACACTGAAGCTTTCTTT. This translates into CASTYSWNTEAFF.

This clonotype was counted between two and nine times. This chain joins TRBV5-6 and TRBJ2-7; TRBD1 aligns across 7 bases. The germline V gene encodes CDR1 SGHDT and CDR2 YYEEEE. J lost 2 bases, V lost 2 bases, and 7 bases had no gene match. This CDR3 region has 15 residues. The CDR3 reads CASSFRQGAPYEQYF. In DNA form, the CDR3 reads TGTGCCAGCAGCTTTCGACAGGGCGCTCCCTACGAGCAGTACTTC.

The chain has TRBV5-1 and TRBJ1-2, with D tentatively TRBD1 (5 bases). Germline CDR1 reads SGHRS; CDR2 reads YFSETQ. The V gene lost 1 base and the J gene lost 1 base, with 11 bases spanning the gap. The CDR3 sequence is 15 residues long. This CDR3 reads CASSLRQGGNYGYTF. DNA for the CDR3: TGCGCCAGCAGCTTGAGGCAGGGAGGTAACTATGGCTACACCTTC.

The chain uses TRBV30 and TRBJ2-7, with 8 bases fitting TRBD1. CDR1 GTSNPN and CDR2 SVGIG come from the germline V gene (reference sequence). Trimming cost V 3 bases and J 2 bases; bases outside gene matches: 6. The length of the CDR3 is 14 residues. This chain's CDR3 is CAWRQGGYPYEQYF. The CDR3 DNA reads TGTGCCTGGAGACAGGGGGGTTATCCCTACGAGCAGTACTTC. The full variable domain, with the rest looked up from reference TRBV30 and TRBJ2-7, is SQTIHQWPATLVQPVGSPLSLECTVEGTSNPNLYWYRQAAGRGLQLLFYSVGIGQISSEVPQNLSASRPQDRQFILSSKKLLLSDSGFYLCAWRQGGYPYEQYFGPGTRLTVT.

This clonotype occurred a few times. This chain joins TRBV5-1 and TRBJ2-5; either TRBD1 or TRBD2 may supply D (5 bases each). V was cut by 6 bases and J by 5 bases, with 23 bases left in between. This CDR3 has 16 residues. Germline-derived CDR1 and CDR2 are SGHRS and YFSETQ. The CDR3 DNA reads TGCGCCAGCACGCGGACTCCGGGGCCGATGGGGGAGACCCAGTACTTC. Translation gives CASTRTPGPMGETQYF.

The chain uses TRBV12-3 or TRBV12-4 and TRBJ1-6; TRBD1 matches at 7 bases. The CDR3 has 15 residues. V dropped 6 bases and J dropped 3; count of bases not matched to a gene: 5. The CDR3 DNA sequence: TGTGCCAGCAGACAGGGGCGACACTATAATTCACCCCTCCACTTT. Encoded protein: CASRQGRHYNSPLHF.

This clonotype was counted many times. The rearrangement uses TRBV20-1 and TRBJ2-7; 9 positions match TRBD1. The junction had 8 bases not matched to a gene; V was cut back by 0 bases and J by 2 bases. This CDR3 spans 16 amino acids. Looked up from germline, CDR1 is DFQATT and CDR2 is SNEGSKA (reference sequence). The chain's CDR3 is CSAREAGQGFPYEQYF. The CDR3, as DNA: TGCAGTGCTAGAGAGGCGGGACAGGGTTTTCCCTACGAGCAGTACTTC.

This clonotype was detected many times. The chain combines TRBV24-1 with TRBJ2-2; D possibly matches TRBD1 or TRBD2 (6 bases each). The CDR3 is 19 residues long. Germline V gives CDR1 KGHDR, CDR2 SFDVKD. The V end was cut by 1 base, the J end by 0 bases, with 17 bases between. CDR3 bases: TGTGCCACCAGTGATTTCGGCGGGGAGGACAGCTCGAACACCGGGGAGCTGTTTTTT. This gives the protein CATSDFGGEDSSNTGELFF.

This clonotype appeared many times. The chain couples TRBV4-1 to TRBJ2-1; unclear D gene. With 3 bases removed from V and 5 bases from J, the gap between germline ends came to 14 bases. The CDR3 is 15 residues long. Germline V gene data show CDR1 as MGHRA and CDR2 as YSYEKL. The CDR3 coding sequence is TGCGCCAGCAGCCACGGAGTCGATCCGGACAATGAGCAGTTCTTC. It translates to CASSHGVDPDNEQFF.

This clonotype was recorded a few times. The V and J genes are TRBV20-1 and TRBJ2-3, with D tentatively TRBD2 (5 bases). The CDR3 totals 14 residues. The ends were cut back, 6 bases at V and 4 bases at J, with 17 bases in the middle. Germline V lookup: CDR1 DFQATT, CDR2 SNEGSKA (reference sequence). CDR3 loop: CSATSRTVADTQYF. The CDR3 nucleotides are TGCAGTGCCACCTCCCGGACTGTCGCAGATACGCAGTATTTT.

The chain links TRBV20-1 to TRBJ2-3, with 12 bases aligning to TRBD2. Trimming cost V 6 bases and J 4 bases; bases outside gene matches: 8. CDR3 length: 15 amino acids. Germline V lookup: CDR1 DFQATT, CDR2 SNEGSKA (reference sequence). The CDR3, as DNA: TGCAGTGCCCAGGGGGGACTAGCGGGTTCAGATACGCAGTATTTT. Encoded protein: CSAQGGLAGSDTQYF.

This clonotype was seen ten or more times. V and J are TRBV7-9 and TRBJ2-1, with 10 bases that match TRBD2. J lost 10 bases, V lost 8 bases, and 17 bases had no gene match. The CDR3 spans 16 residues. Germline loops: CDR1 SEHNR, CDR2 FQNEAQ (reference sequence). The CDR3 region has the DNA TGTGCCAGCGGATCCTTGAGGCTAGCGGGAGCCCCAGAGCAGTTCTTC. This encodes CASGSLRLAGAPEQFF.